These 7 T cell receptor beta chains share one sample of origin, sequenced in a study of blood T cell repertoires in COVID-19. TCRdb's copy holds only in-frame clones and misses some; the assay was immunoSEQ multiplex PCR. Of about 190,000 clones in the sample, 70% to 90% were seen once. The sequenced material came from peripheral blood. All receptors come from a human donor in a cohort sampled during active COVID-19.

The chain uses TRBV7-9 and TRBJ2-1; 14 bases align to TRBD2. The V and J ends lost 4 bases and 7 bases, in that order; junction bases with no gene match: 3. This CDR3 comprises 15 residues. CDR1 is SEHNR, CDR2 FQNEAQ, per germline (reference sequence). The CDR3 DNA follows: TGTGCCAGCAGCTCGGGACTAGCGGGAGCGAATGAGCAGTTCTTC. Its translation is CASSSGLAGANEQFF.

The rearrangement uses TRBV6-5 and TRBJ2-1; TRBD2 matches at 11 bases. The V gene end was trimmed by 2 bases and the J gene end by 6 bases; junction bases not matched to a gene: 0. Germline V gene data show CDR1 as MNHEY and CDR2 as SVGAGI. The CDR3 is 14 residues long. The CDR3 DNA is TGTGCCAGCAGTTACGGACTAGCGGGCAATGAGCAGTTCTTC. Amino acids: CASSYGLAGNEQFF.

This clone was counted a few times. V usage is TRBV28 and J usage is TRBJ2-1; TRBD2 is a possible D gene (6 bases). From germline, CDR1 is MDHEN and CDR2 SYDVKM. V lost 5 bases, J lost 6 bases, and 14 bases lay in between. The CDR3 has 14 amino acids. DNA of the CDR3: TGTGCCAGCAGTCGCGCGGGGTCGGGCAATGAGCAGTTCTTC. Residues: CASSRAGSGNEQFF.

V gene TRBV9 combines with J gene TRBJ1-2, with D hard to call. V gave up 4 bases and J gave up 6 bases, with 16 bases separating them. This CDR3 is built from 14 residues. CDR1 is SGDLS and CDR2 is YYNGEE in the germline V gene. DNA for the CDR3: TGTGCCAGCAGCACCGGACCCCAGGAGGATGGCTACACCTTC. Encoded protein: CASSTGPQEDGYTF.

The chain couples TRBV6-2 or TRBV6-3 to TRBJ2-5; TRBD1 might be the D (5 bases). This CDR3 is built from 17 residues. Germline V CDR1 and CDR2: MNHEY, SVGEGT. Trimming cost V 2 bases and J 5 bases, with 21 bases left between them. CDR3 in DNA: TGTGCCAGCAGTTACAGGCCTGCCAATTGGGGCCGGGAGACCCAGTACTTC. The encoded protein is CASSYRPANWGRETQYF.

This chain uses TRBV30 with TRBJ1-4, with TRBD1 matching 8 bases. In germline, CDR1 is GTSNPN, CDR2 SVGIG (reference sequence). J was trimmed by 5 bases and V by 5 bases; bases with no gene match: 4. The CDR3 has 13 amino acids. This chain's CDR3 is CAWDRGSNEKLFF. The CDR3 DNA is TGTGCCTGGGACAGGGGATCCAATGAAAAACTGTTTTTT.

The chain joins TRBV19 to TRBJ1-1; TRBD1 matches 7 bases. Trimming at V came to 5 bases and at J to 1 base, leaving 4 bases not matched to a gene. CDR1 LNHDA and CDR2 SQIVND come from the germline V gene (reference sequence). The CDR3 length is 14 residues. CDR3 DNA: TGTGCCAGTAGTGGGACAGAGAAGAACACTGAAGCTTTCTTT. As protein: CASSGTEKNTEAFF.